One and the same sample provided the 31 T cell receptor beta chains below, sequenced in a study of cytomegalovirus exposure and HLA in healthy donors. Both 60 Vbeta primers and 13 Jbeta primers went into the PCR. Sequencing was performed with immunoSEQ multiplex PCR; in TCRdb, only in-frame clones are kept and a portion is missing. This sample has some 190,000 clones, with 75% to 90% found just once. Sequenced sample: PBMCs. The receptors originated from a boy aged 2-9 years in good health and CMV-seronegative.

This chain uses TRBV5-4 with TRBJ2-7; 7 bases map to TRBD1. V dropped 4 bases and J dropped 2; count of bases not matched to a gene: 9. From germline, CDR1 is SGHNT and CDR2 YYREEE (reference sequence). The CDR3 runs 15 residues. The CDR3 reads CASSMRTGLAYEQYF. In nucleotides, the CDR3 is TGTGCCAGCAGCATGAGGACAGGTCTCGCCTACGAGCAGTACTTC.

This rearrangement joins TRBV5-1 to TRBJ2-5, with D perhaps matching TRBD1 (5 bases). TRBJ2-7 explains the end of the DNA better; the J call may be wrong. Germline-derived CDR1 and CDR2 are SGHRS and YFSETQ. The CDR3 loop spans 13 amino acids. CDR3 DNA sequence: TGCGCCAGCAGCTCCGACAGACCCTACGAGCAGTACTTC. It specifies CASSSDRPYEQYF.

CDR3 sequence: CAISQRTEETQYF. DNA of the CDR3: TGTGCCATCAGCCAAAGGACAGAAGAGACCCAGTACTTC. The chain uses TRBV10-3 and TRBJ2-5, with D possibly TRBD1 on 6 matching bases. Germline CDR1 ENHRY, CDR2 SYGVKD. This CDR3 has 13 residues. V lost 6 bases to trimming and J lost 3 bases, with 11 bases between them.

The rearrangement uses TRBV9 and TRBJ2-6; D gene ambiguous. This CDR3 contains 17 residues. V lost 3 bases to trimming and J lost 0 bases, with 13 bases between them. The V gene's germline CDR1 is SGDLS and CDR2 YYNGEE. The CDR3 region has the DNA TGTGCCAGCAGCGCCCAGACGGCAGGCTCTGGGGCCAACGTCCTGACTTTC. Protein: CASSAQTAGSGANVLTF.

The chain employs TRBV29-1 and TRBJ1-1; a possible D gene is TRBD1 (5 bases). V gave up 4 bases and J gave up 5 bases, with 20 bases separating them. This CDR3 has 15 amino acids. Germline V gene data show CDR1 as SQVTM and CDR2 as ANQGSEA. CDR3 nucleotide sequence: TGCAGCGTTGCCTACGGGGGAGGCCCCGGGACTGAAGCTTTCTTT. Protein sequence: CSVAYGGGPGTEAFF.

The chain recombines TRBV7-9 with TRBJ1-1; D not resolved. Trimming removed 0 bases at V and 6 bases at J, with 14 bases between. The CDR3 has 15 residues. Germline V gene lookup returns CDR1 SEHNR and CDR2 FQNEAQ (reference sequence). The CDR3 bases are TGTGCCAGCAGCTTAGCAAGCCCCTTGATCGCTGAAGCTTTCTTT. Its protein is CASSLASPLIAEAFF. Looking up the rest from reference TRBV7-9 and TRBJ1-1 gives the full variable domain: DTGVSQNPRHKITKRGQNVTFRCDPISEHNRLYWYRQTLGQGPEFLTYFQNEAQLEKSRLLSDRFSAERPKGSFSTLEIQRTEQGDSAMYLCASSLASPLIAEAFFGQGTRLTVV.

The chain carries TRBV21-1 and TRBJ1-4; TRBD1, the D gene given by the table, was not confirmed from the DNA. TRBV21-1 represents a pseudogene. This CDR3 region has 14 residues. The CDR3 spells CASSPNRGREKLFF. In DNA, the CDR3 is TGTGCCAGCAGCCCAAACAGGGGGAGGGAAAAACTGTTTTTT.

This chain uses TRBV2 with TRBJ1-1; 8 nucleotides align to TRBD1. The CDR3 contains 16 residues. V shed 4 bases and J 3 bases; nucleotides not matched to a gene: 10. Germline V gene sequence: CDR1 SNHLY, CDR2 FYNNEI. The CDR3 region has the DNA TGTGCCAGCAGTGTTGACAGGGGTGAAGGGGACACTGAAGCTTTCTTT. Its protein product is CASSVDRGEGDTEAFF.

The genes are TRBV9 and TRBJ2-1, with 8 bases fitting TRBD2. The length of the CDR3 is 14 residues. The ends lost 0 bases at V and 6 bases at J; junction bases unmatched: 2. The V gene's germline CDR1 is SGDLS and CDR2 YYNGEE. DNA for the CDR3: TGTGCCAGCAGCGTAGCGGGAGGGCCCAATGAGCAGTTCTTC. Protein product: CASSVAGGPNEQFF.

The chain joins TRBV11-2 to TRBJ2-7; no firm D call. Germline CDR1 reads SGHAT; CDR2 reads FQNNGV. The V end lost 1 base, the J end lost 6 bases, and 13 bases lay between the germline ends. The CDR3 sequence is 14 residues long. The CDR3 DNA sequence: TGTGCCAGCAGCTTAGGCCCGATATCGGGCGAGCAGTACTTC. It translates to CASSLGPISGEQYF.

J is TRBJ2-3 and V is TRBV19; 8 bases are a match to TRBD2. V was clipped by 1 base and J by 3 bases; unmatched bases: 6. There are 16 residues in the CDR3. Germline V lookup: CDR1 LNHDA, CDR2 SQIVND (reference sequence). DNA of the CDR3: TGTGCCAGTAGTATAGCCGTCAGCGGGGGAACAGATACGCAGTATTTT. Protein product: CASSIAVSGGTDTQYF. Combining the CDR3 with reference TRBV19 and TRBJ2-3 gives the whole variable domain DGGITQSPKYLFRKEGQNVTLSCEQNLNHDAMYWYRQDPGQGLRLIYYSQIVNDFQKGDIAEGYSVSREKKESFPLTVTSAQKNPTAFYLCASSIAVSGGTDTQYFGPGTRLTVL.

V gene TRBV28 combines with J gene TRBJ2-1; D perhaps matches TRBD2 (6 bases). The CDR3 has 16 residues. V dropped 4 bases and J dropped 0 bases, with 13 bases sitting between them. In germline, CDR1 is MDHEN, CDR2 SYDVKM. This CDR3 is CASSSLSGSSYNEQFF. CDR3 in DNA: TGTGCCAGCAGTTCCCTTAGCGGCAGCTCCTACAATGAGCAGTTCTTC.

The chain employs TRBV7-5 and TRBJ1-4. TRBV7-5 is a recognized pseudogene. The CDR3 spans 15 residues. CDR3 sequence: CVRSLRRIVGEKLFF. The CDR3 DNA sequence: TGTGTCAGAAGCTTACGGCGGATCGTAGGAGAAAAACTGTTTTTT.

This sequence joins TRBV6-5 and TRBJ1-2, with 10 bases fitting TRBD1. The CDR3 is 13 residues long. Germline CDR1 reads MNHEY; CDR2 reads SVGAGI. V lost 6 bases to trimming and J lost 8 bases; unmatched junction nucleotides: 6. The CDR3: CASRTGGAGGYTF. As DNA, the CDR3 is TGTGCCAGCAGGACAGGGGGCGCGGGGGGCTACACCTTC.

The rearrangement links TRBV19 to TRBJ1-1; 9 bases are a match to TRBD1. This CDR3 has 14 amino acids. From germline, CDR1 is LNHDA and CDR2 SQIVND (reference sequence). Trimming took 6 bases from V and 3 from J; bases not matched to a gene: 5. CDR3 DNA: TGTGCCAGTAGCCTACAGGGGGCGGACACTGAAGCTTTCTTT. Amino acid sequence: CASSLQGADTEAFF. The full variable domain, completed using reference TRBV19 and TRBJ1-1, is DGGITQSPKYLFRKEGQNVTLSCEQNLNHDAMYWYRQDPGQGLRLIYYSQIVNDFQKGDIAEGYSVSREKKESFPLTVTSAQKNPTAFYLCASSLQGADTEAFFGQGTRLTVV.

The chain recombines TRBV5-1 with TRBJ1-2; possibly TRBD1 for D (5 bases). Per the germline V gene, CDR1 is SGHRS and CDR2 is YFSETQ. The CDR3 covers 13 residues. The V end lost 1 base, the J end lost 6 bases, and 10 bases lay between the germline ends. This chain's CDR3 is CASSLRDWDGYTF. The CDR3 coding sequence is TGCGCCAGCAGCTTGAGGGACTGGGATGGCTACACCTTC.

The rearrangement uses TRBV2 and TRBJ1-2, with D maybe TRBD1 (6 bases). Trimming took 5 bases from V and 6 from J, leaving 10 bases between them. Per the germline V gene, CDR1 is SNHLY and CDR2 is FYNNEI. The length of the CDR3 is 12 residues. Here the CDR3 DNA reads TGTGCCAGCAGTACAGGGTTCGATGGCTACACCTTC. This sequence encodes CASSTGFDGYTF.

The V gene is TRBV5-1, the J gene TRBJ2-5; possible D gene TRBD2, 5 bases. Trimming cost V 0 bases and J 2 bases, with 11 bases left between them. Germline V gives CDR1 SGHRS, CDR2 YFSETQ. The CDR3 is 15 residues long. CDR3 DNA: TGCGCCAGCAGCTTGGGCGGGCAGAAACAAGAGACCCAGTACTTC. It codes for CASSLGGQKQETQYF.

This clone was counted once. The chain recombines TRBV5-1 with TRBJ2-3; 12 bases align to TRBD1. V was clipped by 4 bases and J by 2 bases; unmatched bases: 5. The length of the CDR3 is 16 residues. Germline V lookup: CDR1 SGHRS, CDR2 YFSETQ. The CDR3 here is CASSREGQGATDTQYF. CDR3 nucleotide sequence: TGCGCCAGCAGCCGCGAGGGACAGGGGGCCACAGATACGCAGTATTTT.

This clone was observed once. The CDR3, as DNA: TGCGCCAGCAGACCAACAGGGGTTATGTTCAATGAGCAGTTCTTC. Translation: CASRPTGVMFNEQFF. The chain employs TRBV4-1 and TRBJ2-1, with TRBD1 matching 7 bases. The CDR3 is 15 residues long. Germline loops: CDR1 MGHRA, CDR2 YSYEKL. With V trimmed by 6 bases and J by 6 bases, 11 bases remained unmatched.

The rearrangement joins TRBV15 to TRBJ2-5; 11 nucleotides align to TRBD1. The CDR3 is 13 residues long. Trimming removed 5 bases from V and 5 bases from J; junction bases left unmatched: 1. Germline V lookup: CDR1 LNHNV, CDR2 YYDKDF (reference sequence). The CDR3 loop is CATSGTGGETQYF. CDR3 bases: TGTGCCACCAGCGGGACAGGGGGGGAGACCCAGTACTTC.

This rearrangement joins TRBV27 to TRBJ2-7; D is perhaps TRBD1 (5 bases). Germline V gives CDR1 MNHEY, CDR2 SMNVEV (reference sequence). The V end lost 2 bases, the J end lost 0 bases, and 14 bases lay between the germline ends. This CDR3 comprises 16 residues. CDR3 protein: CASSLRWQGGSYEQYF. The CDR3 DNA follows: TGTGCCAGCAGTTTAAGGTGGCAGGGTGGCTCCTACGAGCAGTACTTC.

V gene TRBV2 combines with J gene TRBJ2-7; D may be TRBD1 (5 bases). With 4 bases removed from V and 9 bases from J, the gap between germline ends came to 16 bases. Germline CDR1 is SNHLY and CDR2 is FYNNEI. The CDR3 is made up of 13 amino acids. CDR3 bases: TGTGCCAGCAGTGCCGACAGTTCCCGGGCGCAGTACTTC. Translating it yields CASSADSSRAQYF.

The gene calls are TRBV27 and TRBJ2-1; tentatively, D is TRBD2 (7 bases). The CDR3 extends over 15 amino acids. V dropped 7 bases and J dropped 10 bases, with 23 bases sitting between them. Germline CDR1 is MNHEY and CDR2 is SMNVEV (reference sequence). CDR3 amino acids: CASTPWGGASGEQFF. The DNA for the CDR3 is TGTGCCAGCACCCCATGGGGGGGGGCATCAGGAGAGCAGTTCTTC.

V gene TRBV7-2 combines with J gene TRBJ2-7; the D gene is possibly TRBD2 (6 bases). Germline CDR1 and CDR2: SGHTA and FQGNSA. V shed 4 bases and J shed 3 bases, with 16 bases lying between them. The CDR3 spans 15 residues. CDR3 nucleotides: TGTGCCAGCAGCTCTGGTGCGGGGTTCGTCTACGAGCAGTACTTC. This encodes CASSSGAGFVYEQYF.

This clone was counted between two and nine times. The chain employs TRBV14 and TRBJ1-1; 8 bases fit TRBD1. CDR1 is SGHDN, CDR2 FVKESK, per germline. Trimming removed 5 bases from V and 5 bases from J; junction bases left unmatched: 4. This CDR3 contains 13 residues. Here the CDR3 DNA reads TGTGCCAGCAGCACAGGGGGTCATACTGAAGCTTTCTTT. It is translated as CASSTGGHTEAFF. Full variable domain (rest looked up from reference TRBV14 and TRBJ1-1): EAGVTQFPSHSVIEKGQTVTLRCDPISGHDNLYWYRRVMGKEIKFLLHFVKESKQDESGMPNNRFLAERTGGTYSTLKVQPAELEDSGVYFCASSTGGHTEAFFGQGTRLTVV.

Comments on this clone: The identical CDR3 is also encoded by other nucleotide sequences in the sample. The rearrangement links TRBV5-1 to TRBJ2-2, with TRBD1 matching over 7 bases. With V trimmed by 1 base and J by 5 bases, 2 bases remained unmatched. CDR1 and CDR2 from the germline V gene are SGHRS and YFSETQ. This CDR3 is built from 14 residues. DNA for the CDR3: TGCGCCAGCAGCTTGCTACAGGGGACCGGGGAGCTGTTTTTT. Translation: CASSLLQGTGELFF.

The chain recombines TRBV18 with TRBJ1-2; D ambiguous. From germline, CDR1 is KGHSH and CDR2 LQKENI. The CDR3 has 9 residues. V lost 8 bases to trimming and J lost 5 bases, with 3 bases between them. The CDR3 region is CASPYGYTF. In DNA form, the CDR3 reads TGTGCCAGCCCATATGGCTACACCTTC.

This clone was found once. The chain recombines TRBV5-4 with TRBJ1-6; TRBD1 matches at 8 bases. The CDR3 has 14 amino acids. Germline V gene lookup returns CDR1 SGHNT and CDR2 YYREEE (reference sequence). V shed 7 bases and J 9 bases; nucleotides not matched to a gene: 9. As DNA, the CDR3 is TGTGCCAGCCGATTGACAGGGGAGGGTTCACCCCTCCACTTT. Amino acid sequence: CASRLTGEGSPLHF.

This clone was detected a few times. The V call is TRBV2, the J call TRBJ1-4; 9 nucleotides align to TRBD1. CDR3 size: 14 residues. The V and J ends lost 7 bases and 5 bases, in that order; junction bases with no gene match: 5. CDR1 SNHLY and CDR2 FYNNEI come from the germline V gene. CDR3 coding DNA: TGTGCCAGCACCTGGACAGGGGAGAATGAAAAACTGTTTTTT. The encoded protein is CASTWTGENEKLFF.

V usage is TRBV7-8 and J usage is TRBJ2-3, with 12 nucleotides matching TRBD2. V shed 3 bases, J shed 5 bases, and the junction held 3 bases outside the gene matches. Germline-derived CDR1 and CDR2 are SGHVS and FQNEAQ. The CDR3 runs 15 residues. CDR3 nucleotides: TGTGCCAGCAGCTTGACTAGCGGGAGATTAGATACGCAGTATTTT. Its protein is CASSLTSGRLDTQYF. Filled out from reference TRBV7-8 and TRBJ2-3, the complete variable domain reads GAGVSQSPRYKVAKRGQDVALRCDPISGHVSLFWYQQALGQGPEFLTYFQNEAQLDKSGLPSDRFFAERPEGSVSTLKIQRTQQEDSAVYLCASSLTSGRLDTQYFGPGTRLTVL.